This is a list of T cell receptor beta chains from one sample in a study of patients and donors after allogeneic stem cell transplantation. TCRdb independently ran MiXCR on the RT-PCR reads; one entry per CDR3 protein. The repertoire holds 920,000 or so distinct CDR3 sequences, with 15% to 20% as singletons. The sequencing sample was made of blood, either unsorted or a sorted T cell fraction (not recorded which). Every receptor here comes from a human donor who was either an allogeneic HSCT recipient or a stem cell or donor lymphocyte infusion donor (not recorded which). It is not recorded whose cells these are; they may come from a transplant donor. The CDR3 runs from the conserved cysteine through the conserved F or W. The D gene is left open where the match is weak. Clone sizes are given selectively: once, few, many, or a class where the clone is expanded.

v_call	clone_size	d_call	j_call	cdr3_nt	cdr3_aa
TRBV7-6	few	TRBD2	TRBJ2-1	TGTGCCATCGGCACCGGGACTAGAAAATACAATGAGCAGTTCTTC	CAIGTGTRKYNEQFF
TRBV5-1	-	-	TRBJ2-7	TGCGCCAGCAGCTTTGGCGGCGCCGAGCAGTACTTC	CASSFGGAEQYF
TRBV24-1	few	TRBD1	TRBJ1-5	TGTGCCACCAGTGATCCGACAGGGGGGGATCAGCCCCAGCATTTT	CATSDPTGGDQPQHF
TRBV11-2	few	-	TRBJ2-3	TGTGCCAGCAGCTTCATGGGGGGGCCAACGAGCTCTAGCACAGATACGCAGTATTTT	CASSFMGGPTSSSTDTQYF
TRBV2	few	-	TRBJ1-6	TGTGCCAGCAGTGAATGGTCTAATTCACCCCTCCACTTT	CASSEWSNSPLHF
TRBV12-3/TRBV12-4	many	TRBD1	TRBJ1-1	TGTGCCAGCAGTTCCAGGGGGCACACTGAAGCTTTCTTT	CASSSRGHTEAFF
TRBV6-1	many	TRBD1	TRBJ1-5	TGTGCCAGCAGCGCAGGACAGGGCAATCAGCCCCAGCATTTT	CASSAGQGNQPQHF
TRBV29-1	-	TRBD2	TRBJ2-7	TGCAGCCCCTGGGGAAAGGAGAGACTAGCGGGACCCTACGAGCAGTACTTC	CSPWGKERLAGPYEQYF
TRBV27	-	-	TRBJ1-2	TGTGCCAGCAGTCCTCGACAGGCCAGCAACTATGGCTACACCTTC	CASSPRQASNYGYTF
TRBV29-1	few	-	TRBJ2-3	TGCAGCGTTGCCGGCAGGAACACAGATACGCAGTATTTT	CSVAGRNTDTQYF
TRBV20-1	few	-	TRBJ2-7	TGCAGTTCCCTAGGGGGGGACACCTACGAGCAGTACTTC	CSSLGGDTYEQYF
TRBV29-1	-	-	TRBJ2-7	TGCAGCGAGCCGCTAGCGACATGGGACGAGCAGTACTTC	CSEPLATWDEQYF
TRBV7-7	-	TRBD2	TRBJ2-5	TGTGCCAGCAGCTCGCCGGGACTAGTAACAGAGACCCAGTACTTC	CASSSPGLVTETQYF
TRBV4-1	few	-	TRBJ1-1	TGCGCCAGCAGCCAAGGGGGCCTTCCCCGGGGCACTGAAGCTTTCTTT	CASSQGGLPRGTEAFF
TRBV20-1	few	-	TRBJ1-6	TGCAGTGCTAGAGGAGGCAGGGACGTGACACCCCTCCACTTT	CSARGGRDVTPLHF
TRBV7-2	few	-	TRBJ2-4	TGTGCCAGCAGCAACGGGGATCCCGGCAAAAACATTCAGTACTTC	CASSNGDPGKNIQYF
TRBV6-1	few	-	TRBJ1-5	TGTGCCAGCAGGGGAGACAGTTACGGCAATCAGCCCCAGCATTTT	CASRGDSYGNQPQHF
TRBV7-2	-	-	TRBJ2-1	TGTGCCAGCAGCCTTTCACAGGGAGCATCGTCCTACAATGAGCAGTTCTTC	CASSLSQGASSYNEQFF
TRBV9	-	-	TRBJ2-3	TGTGCCAGCAGCACGGGGGGCGGAGGCCCCACAGATACGCAGTATTTT	CASSTGGGGPTDTQYF
TRBV24-1	-	TRBD1	TRBJ1-3	TGTGCCACCAGTGATCCCGCACAGGGGGCTGCTGGAAACACCATATATTTT	CATSDPAQGAAGNTIYF
TRBV2	few	-	TRBJ1-2	TGTGCCAGCAACTTACAGGGTACCTATGGCTACACCTTC	CASNLQGTYGYTF
TRBV20-1	few	TRBD2	TRBJ2-3	TGCAGTGCCCTTGGGGGACTAGCGAGGGATACGCAGTATTTT	CSALGGLARDTQYF
TRBV7-9	few	TRBD1	TRBJ1-4	TGTGCCAGCAGCTTAACCGGGACAGGGGCGAGGGAAAAACTGTTTTTT	CASSLTGTGAREKLFF
TRBV20-1	-	-	TRBJ1-1	TGCAGTGCTAGAGATACCACAGGTGAAGCTTTCTTT	CSARDTTGEAFF
TRBV6-1	few	TRBD1	TRBJ1-2	TGTGCCAGCAGTCAGGACAGGGGGCGCAGGAACTATGGCTACACCTTC	CASSQDRGRRNYGYTF
TRBV29-1	few	-	TRBJ2-3	TGCAGCGTAAGAAGAAGGGCCCCCTTTAGCACAGATACGCAGTATTTT	CSVRRRAPFSTDTQYF
TRBV11-2	-	TRBD1	TRBJ2-5	TGTGCCAGCAGCCATGGGACAGGGGGGGAAGAGACCCAGTACTTC	CASSHGTGGEETQYF
TRBV5-4	-	TRBD1	TRBJ2-2	TGTGCCAGCAGCCGGGACAGGGAGAGCCGGGAGCTGTTGTTT	CASSRDRESRELLF
TRBV7-2	-	-	TRBJ1-2	TGTGCCAGCAGCTTAGGATCGGGGGCGCAGGGCTATGGCTACACCTTC	CASSLGSGAQGYGYTF
TRBV5-1	few	-	TRBJ2-1	TGCGCCAGCAGCTTGGGACAGTCCAAGATCAATGAGCAGTTCTTC	CASSLGQSKINEQFF
TRBV3-1	-	-	TRBJ2-2	TGTGCCAGCAGCCAAGATATGGGCCACACCGGGGAGCTGTTTTTT	CASSQDMGHTGELFF
TRBV24-1	-	-	TRBJ1-5	TGTGCCACCAGTGAGGGGGGAATACCGGGGGGCAATCAGCCCCAGCATTTT	CATSEGGIPGGNQPQHF
TRBV25-1	-	TRBD1	TRBJ2-2	TGTGCCAGCAGGCACCGGGGGACAGGGGGTACCGGGGAGCTGTTTTTT	CASRHRGTGGTGELFF
TRBV30	-	-	TRBJ2-3	TGTGCCTGGACCCTGGGAGCCGGGTACGCTACGCAGTATTTT	CAWTLGAGYATQYF
TRBV24-1	-	-	TRBJ1-5	TGTGCCATGTGGCGGGCCGTTAGCAATCAGCCCCAGCATTTT	CAMWRAVSNQPQHF
TRBV12-3/TRBV12-4	few	-	TRBJ1-5	TGTGCCAGCACCCTATCCGGCCTCGAGGCCAGCAATCAGCCCCAGCATTTT	CASTLSGLEASNQPQHF
TRBV20-1	-	-	TRBJ2-7	TGCAGTGCTAGAACCTGGGCCCCCTACGAGCAGTACTTC	CSARTWAPYEQYF
TRBV7-6	-	-	TRBJ1-2	TGTGCCAGCAGCTTAGCTCTACAGGGCTATGGCTACACCTTC	CASSLALQGYGYTF
TRBV27	-	-	TRBJ2-1	TGTGCCAGCACTTATTGGGGTGAGCAGTTCTTC	CASTYWGEQFF
TRBV7-2	few	TRBD1	TRBJ2-4	TGTGCCAGCAGCTCAAGGACAGGGCAAAACATTCAGTACTTC	CASSSRTGQNIQYF
TRBV30	few	-	TRBJ2-1	TGTGCCTGGAGTGTATCCCTGGCTAATGAGCAGTTCTTC	CAWSVSLANEQFF
TRBV20-1	many	-	TRBJ1-3	TGCAGCGCCAGGGGAGTATCTGGAAACACCATATATTTT	CSARGVSGNTIYF
TRBV2	many	-	TRBJ1-1	TGTGCCAGCAGTGTTGCAGGGAGCACTGAAGCTTTCTTT	CASSVAGSTEAFF
TRBV4-2	few	-	TRBJ2-7	TGTGCCAGCAGCCCCACCGGGAAAGAGCAGTACTTC	CASSPTGKEQYF
TRBV12-3/TRBV12-4	-	-	TRBJ2-1	TGTGCCTACAAGGGACTCCCTGGCGATGAGCAGTTCTTC	CAYKGLPGDEQFF
TRBV5-6	-	-	TRBJ1-1	TGTGCCAGCAGCTTGGCCGTGGGACCGATGAACACTGAAGCTTTCTTT	CASSLAVGPMNTEAFF
TRBV12-3/TRBV12-4	-	TRBD2	TRBJ2-5	TGTGCCAGCAGTTTAGGACTAGCGGTACTCGGGACCCAGTACTTC	CASSLGLAVLGTQYF
TRBV2	-	TRBD2	TRBJ2-1	TGTGCCAGCAGGGAACTAGCGGGAGGGTCGTCCTACAATGAGCAGTTCTTC	CASRELAGGSSYNEQFF
TRBV29-1	-	-	TRBJ2-3	TGCAGCTGGGTGCGGGGAGGCACAGATACGCAGTATTTT	CSWVRGGTDTQYF
TRBV9	-	-	TRBJ1-1	TGTGCCAGCAGCCATAATTCGCAAAACAGTGATTACACTGAAGCTTTCTTT	CASSHNSQNSDYTEAFF
TRBV6-5	-	TRBD2	TRBJ2-1	TGTGCCAGCAGTTCGGTGTCCGGGACTAGCGGGGGCGTGCAGTTCTTC	CASSSVSGTSGGVQFF
TRBV4-3	few	TRBD2	TRBJ2-5	TGCGCCAGCAGCCAAGATAATGGTAGCGGGGGGGAGGAGACCCAGTACTTC	CASSQDNGSGGEETQYF
TRBV5-5	-	-	TRBJ1-4	TGTGCCAGCAGCTTGAGTGGTTTGACTGAAAAACTGTTTTTT	CASSLSGLTEKLFF
TRBV27	few	-	TRBJ1-5	TGTGCCAGCAGCCCTTTACGGCCCCCCGGAGGACCCCAGCATTTT	CASSPLRPPGGPQHF
TRBV5-1	-	-	TRBJ2-2	TGCGCCAGCAGCCCGTTAAGGGTATTGACTGCCCCGGGCGGGGAGCTGTTTTTT	CASSPLRVLTAPGGELFF
TRBV6-1	-	-	TRBJ1-6	TGTGCCAGCAAGTTAAGTGATATGAGTAATTCACCCCTCCACTTT	CASKLSDMSNSPLHF
TRBV25-1	few	TRBD1	TRBJ1-5	TGTGCCAGCAGTGGCACAGGGGGTGGGCAGCCCCAGCATTTT	CASSGTGGGQPQHF
TRBV4-1	-	TRBD2	TRBJ2-5	TGCGCCAGCAGCCAGGCCGGACTAGCGGGGCCGAAAGAGACCCAGTACTTC	CASSQAGLAGPKETQYF